This TCR beta chain was found in a study of shared T cell receptors in the human thymus. V shed 2 bases, J shed 7 bases, and the junction held 10 bases outside the gene matches. Germline assignment: CDR1 SGHRS and CDR2 YFSETQ. The CDR3 has 16 amino acids. Assay: immunoSEQ multiplex PCR; the TCRdb copy retains only in-frame clones and omits some. The sample contains 540,000 or so clones, 78% of which appear only once. The sample also formed part of further work on human thymus T cells. That work adds: Thymic repertoires overlap heavily among unrelated individuals, related research has reported.

Sequences were obtained from thymocytes. The chain joins TRBV5-1 to TRBJ2-1; 9 positions match TRBD2. The clonotype was recovered from a boy in the first two years of life with a congenital heart defect. The CDR3 here is CASSFREAGGQNEQFF. CDR3 sequence (DNA): TGCGCCAGCAGCTTTAGGGAAGCGGGAGGTCAGAATGAGCAGTTCTTC.